This T cell receptor (beta chain) was profiled in a study of technical replicates of blood from a handful of donors. Sequenced by immunoSEQ multiplex PCR; TCRdb stores in-frame clones only, minus some. Among fewer than 75,000 clones listed, 93% were seen once. Germline CDR1 MDHEN, CDR2 SYDVKM. This CDR3 is 14 amino acids long. V shed 6 bases, J shed 7 bases, and the junction held 6 bases outside the gene matches. The chain uses TRBV28 and TRBJ2-2; 9 bases agree with TRBD1. Sequencing used T cells isolated from PBMCs. The TCR originated in a human donor in good health. The CDR3 loop is CASSVGQGVGELFF. The CDR3 DNA sequence: TGTGCCAGCAGCGTGGGACAGGGCGTCGGGGAGCTGTTTTTT.